This TCR beta chain was retrieved from a study of early T cells in non-severe SARS-CoV-2 infection. Each single cDNA molecule received a unique molecular identifier. MiXCR, run by TCRdb on the 5' RACE reads, gives a single entry per CDR3 protein. The data show approximately 80,000 distinct CDR3 sequences, with 9.5% to 15% seen just once and about 3% held by the top ten. The J segment lost 6 bases and the V segment lost 4 bases, leaving 10 bases of the junction unmatched. Germline-derived CDR1 and CDR2 are KGHDR and SFDVKD. The CDR3 runs to 17 residues. This clonotype came up a few times. The sequenced material came from whole blood. This TCR derives from an adult who was a healthcare worker with PCR-confirmed SARS-CoV-2 infection or an uninfected control (not recorded which). The rearrangement uses TRBV24-1 and TRBJ2-1, with TRBD2 matching 11 bases. The CDR3 reads CATSEPIAGGEANEQFF. The DNA of the CDR3 is TGTGCCACCAGTGAGCCCATAGCGGGAGGGGAGGCCAATGAGCAGTTCTTC.